The TCR beta chain under discussion was sequenced for a study of naive and memory T cell subsets. An equimolar mix of two oligonucleotides served as the beta constant-region primer for TRBC1 and TRBC2. Nested alpha and beta constant-region primers with the SP2 primer drove four PCR rounds on ligated cDNA. TCRdb itself ran the UMI-ligation and nested PCR reads through MiXCR, one entry per CDR3 protein. Among over 110,000 distinct CDR3 sequences listed, 15% to 20% were seen once. Study-wide results and limits: Especially in CD8 cells, naive repertoires contained a few larger clonotypes, possibly CD45RA-re-expressing memory cells. In CD4 and CD8 cells, diversity dropped from naive through EMRA.

On this clonotype itself: Its antigen is unknown.

Trimming shortened V by 4 bases and J by 2 bases, and 9 bases separated the two germline ends. The length of the CDR3 is 13 residues. CDR1 and CDR2 (germline): MDHEN, SYDVKM. This TCR came from a human donor in good health. The V call is TRBV28, the J call TRBJ2-7; TRBD2 is a possible D gene (6 bases). The sequenced sample consisted of naive CD8+ T cells from blood. The CDR3: CASSWRDPYEQYF. Here the CDR3 DNA reads TGTGCCAGCAGTTGGAGGGATCCCTACGAGCAGTACTTC.